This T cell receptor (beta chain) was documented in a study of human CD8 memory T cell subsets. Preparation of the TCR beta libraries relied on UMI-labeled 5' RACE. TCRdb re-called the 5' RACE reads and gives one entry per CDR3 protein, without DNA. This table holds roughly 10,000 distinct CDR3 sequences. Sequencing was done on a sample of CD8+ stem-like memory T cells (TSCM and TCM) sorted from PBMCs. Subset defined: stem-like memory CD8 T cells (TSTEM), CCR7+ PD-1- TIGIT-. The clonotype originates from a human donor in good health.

CDR3 region: CASSTYPGTGGEQYF. The genes are TRBV7-7 and TRBJ2-7; TCRdb gives TRBD1 as the D gene, but with no DNA this cannot be confirmed. Per the germline V gene, CDR1 is SSHAT and CDR2 is FNYEAQ (reference sequence). The CDR3 loop spans 15 amino acids.